Here is one TCR beta chain with its context. The clone's antigen remains unknown. Base qualities are not at hand, and no much larger clone is one base apart. V gives up 6 bases and J gives up 3 bases, and the segment between their germline ends measures 29 bases. The CDR1 and CDR2 encoded by the germline V gene are LGHNA and YSLEER. Counted from cysteine to phenylalanine, this CDR3 has 19 amino acids. Kept here is only the CDR3 DNA, which spans 57 bases and is read in frame from base 1. The cohort was made up of roughly 670 healthy bone marrow donors. All cohort members were sampled while nominally healthy, although unrecorded immune exposures were likely present. The donor was CMV seronegative and was included in the group of under 450 seronegative cohort members. Each donor provided a peripheral blood sample, and peripheral blood mononuclear cells were used for TCR beta sequencing. Genomic DNA was extracted from the blood cell samples with the Qiagen DNeasy Blood Extraction Kit.

Libraries were prepared through the immunoSEQ multiplex PCR assay. The multiplex PCR relied on a mix of 60 forward primers for TCR Vbeta segments and 13 reverse primers for TCR Jbeta segments. A multiplex PCR assay on genomic DNA amplified the CDR3 region of rearranged TCR beta genes. On the Illumina HiSeq System, the amplified TCR beta libraries were sequenced as 87-base-pair reads. The paper's processing steps were these. Across the 640 or so repertoires, a later analysis counted 60 million to 90 million unique TCR beta chains, roughly 11 million of which were shared by at least two donors. Raw reads were error-corrected and collapsed into unique sequences with a nearest-neighbor algorithm that merged closely related sequences to remove PCR and sequencing errors. V, D and J gene segments were assigned by aligning CDR3 sequences to IMGT reference sequences. Each retained sequence needed at least a six-nucleotide match to both a V gene segment and a J gene segment. A rearrangement was called productive if the CDR3 had no stop codons and remained in frame with V and J, and every other rearrangement was called non-productive. CDR3 was defined according to IMGT convention as the region running from the second conserved V-encoded cysteine to the conserved J-encoded phenylalanine. In an earlier analysis of roughly 610 of the donors, sequences lacking an unambiguous match to a single V gene segment were excluded. An earlier analysis of 500 to 700 of the donors classified V segments as functional when productive rearrangements were above 56.7% and as segregating when the standard deviation between donors was above 5%. A statistical classification framework was built to diagnose cytomegalovirus status from the catalog of TCR beta chain sequences. A later analysis assigned V and J genes by comparing TCR nucleotide sequences with IMGT/GENE-DB human TR gene sequences. The TCRdist pipeline was used in a later analysis to assign CDR3 sequences and most-parsimonious VDJ recombination scenarios. In a later analysis, every TCR beta chain was defined by the combination of its CDR3 amino acid sequence and its V-gene family, and reads without a unique V-gene family were dropped. In a later analysis, approximately 590 highly shared, low-generation-probability nucleotide sequences were removed to address suspected cross-contamination and a sequencing artifact. For each public chain, a later analysis derived a clonal expansion index from normalized ranks of inferred template counts within each repertoire. In a later analysis, generation probabilities were computed with a VDJ recombination model fitted to out-of-frame rearrangements, and the resulting probabilities were checked against IGoR. Hypergeometric tests were used in a later analysis to score TCR-TCR, TCR-HLA and TCR-CMV co-occurrence, with a repertoire-size bias correction applied to the TCR pairs. False discovery rates were estimated in a later analysis by permuting HLA or CMV assignments 20 times. In a later analysis, co-occurring TCRs were grouped with DBSCAN, and TCRdist sequence similarity was added when clustering was performed within HLA-allele-positive subsets. Repertoires with fewer than 30,000 or more than 120,000 public chains were left out of co-occurrence clustering, as were about 5 repertoires with anomalous nucleotide sharing. In its TCRdb copy, this immuneACCESS table keeps in-frame sequences only and misses some clones. Where compared with another copy, unresolved V genes explain less than half of these, and the others have no known cause. That table gives V, J and clone size, and the DNA gave D and trimming. The sample contains under 200,000 clones, around 82% of them found a single time. The biggest ten clones account for approximately 0.26% of the sample.

These data belong to a study of cytomegalovirus exposure and HLA in healthy donors (dated by TCRdb to 2016 to 2017). Study-wide context: An earlier analysis of about 530 of the donors reported 276 Gb of sequence data and roughly 120 million unique TCR beta sequences obtained from roughly 180 million T cells. The study aimed to test whether signatures of past pathogen exposure could be identified by cataloging public T cell receptors. High-throughput TCR immunosequencing, statistical association of individual TCRs with disease status, and machine learning were combined to predict cytomegalovirus infection status. HLA typing covered class I and class II loci at four-digit resolution. All discovery cohort repertoires had been generated on a single sequencing platform. The T cell repertoires of 666 subjects were profiled by immunosequencing and related to cytomegalovirus serostatus. The number of donors typed differed by locus, with about 629-630 for A, B, C, DRB1 and DQB1, about 500 for DQA1, some 570 for DPA1, and roughly 450 for DPB1. Of the 350 to 450 genotyped donors, about 80% fell in the genetic ancestry cluster associated with self-reported Caucasian donors. An earlier analysis of 587 of the donors applied high-throughput TCR beta sequencing to assess whether each TCR beta V gene segment acted as functional or pseudogenic. Across roughly 420 genotyped donors of the cohort, an average of about 250,000 unique TCR beta nucleotide sequences per donor were sequenced, and roughly 17% of those sequences were non-productive. Besides the first cohort of around 670 subjects, a separate validation cohort made up of around 120 different subjects was used. To study patterns of TCR occurrence, a later analysis re-analyzed previously published TCR beta repertoires from around 660 donors and added high-resolution HLA genotyping. A later genetic analysis took genome-wide SNP genotypes for about three fifths of the 666 donors and used that subset as a discovery cohort. Rather than drawing on any new phenotypic data, the later analysis identified candidate immune exposures from TCR beta sequences and the way those sequences occurred across donors. Donor age, sex, ethnicity and CMV serostatus were collected together with the repertoire data. An early release covering just under 650 HLA-typed donors comprised about 300 gigabases of sequencing data and approximately 85 million unique TCR sequences. Four to six DR-DQ haplotypes were handled as single units for association and clustering, since linkage in the cohort was strong.

The paper's findings and limits, for the study overall: In vitro tests confirmed that a few of the cytomegalovirus-associated TCR beta chains recognize cytomegalovirus antigens. In the study, about 150 TCR beta chains were listed as associated with cytomegalovirus. In both the original and validation cohorts, the classifier was reported to diagnose cytomegalovirus status with high specificity and sensitivity. A cluster of highly shared sequence variants was judged likely to represent a technical artifact of the sequencing pipeline. In a later genetic analysis, a missense DCLRE1C variant was associated with V-gene and J-gene trimming of TCR beta chains, and the association was replicated in an independent cohort. Strong co-occurrence of HLA alleles, especially DR and DQ, made assigning TCR associations to individual alleles difficult. The earlier analysis of approximately 560 of the donors excluded approximately 15 rarely observed V segments, including chromosome 9 orphons, because counts were too low. In a later analysis, TCR association rates were found to vary across HLA loci, with the most associated TCRs seen for DRB1 alleles and the fewest for HLA-C alleles. A later analysis reported that several top co-occurrence clusters appeared linked to parvovirus B19, influenza, CMV and Epstein-Barr virus. Most CMV-associated TCR beta chains appeared to be HLA-restricted in a later analysis, and the HLA associations seemed to be driven largely by CMV exposure. The only immune exposure information available for the cohort was CMV serostatus. HLA typing was unavailable for some donors at each locus, so association tests used only the typed subset. In a later analysis, 16,951 TCR beta sequences were associated with specific HLA alleles at a false discovery rate of 0.05. According to a later genetic analysis, donors in an Asian-associated ancestry cluster had fewer N-insertions in productive TCRs than the approximately 710-donor mean. This cohort had only TCR beta chains sequenced, and the lack of alpha or paired-chain data limited which features could be detected. The presence/absence analyses assumed that sequencing depth was roughly uniform across donors, and that assumption may not be true. Broadly in line with IMGT annotations, most TCR beta V segments showed up in productive rearrangements about 87% or about 30% of the time in an earlier analysis of 450 to 600 of the donors. Across donors, most TCR sequences were observed very rarely, whereas some public TCRs were present in many individuals. A further reported finding was that TCR beta sequences accurately predicted the HLA-A and HLA-B alleles for most subjects in the first cohort. Compared with equally common non-associated chains, HLA-associated TCR beta chains in a later analysis were more clonally expanded and had lower generation probabilities. Because the 87-base-pair reads could not distinguish some IMGT-functional V segments, including TRBV6-2 and TRBV6-3, those segments were excluded. The authors suggested that the approach could potentially be extended to other disease states and immunological phenotypes. Correlated functional status among segregating V segments might be attributable to linkage disequilibrium, but an unknown experimental factor could not be ruled out.

The specimen was PBMCs. The V and J segments used are TRBV4-3 and TRBJ1-2; matching of 5 bases hints at TRBD1 as the D gene. The source of this sequence is a boy younger than 18 in good health and CMV-seronegative. The DNA reads as follows: TGCGCCAGCAGTCCCACGATTGCCAGGGCCTCATGGATATACTATGGCTACACCTTC. It specifies CASSPTIARASWIYYGYTF.